This TCR beta chain was captured in a study of blood T cell repertoires in COVID-19. About the study: There were acute and convalescent COVID-19 samples, and they came from the United States, Italy and Spain. PBMCs, B-cell-depleted T cells, or T cells were the source of the cDNA or gDNA that made up the material.

Methods used by the authors: Reference gene primer amplification in the assay estimated nucleated cell counts. Sequencing was performed with immunoSEQ multiplex PCR; in TCRdb, only in-frame clones are kept and a portion is missing. D and trimming were read from the DNA, whereas the V and J calls and clone size are those reported in that table. The sample lists about 110,000 clones; 60% to 80% were seen once. V lost 6 bases, J lost 2 bases, and 4 bases stayed unmatched. Per germline, CDR1 SQVTM and CDR2 ANQGSEA. CDR3 size: 12 residues. Sequenced sample: peripheral blood. V gene TRBV29-1 combines with J gene TRBJ2-7, with 7 bases fitting TRBD2. This receptor was obtained from a woman over 75 with active or convalescent COVID-19. In nucleotides, the CDR3 is TGCAGCGTCAGCGGGGAAACCTACGAGCAGTACTTC. This translates into CSVSGETYEQYF.